Listed below are T cell receptor beta chains from one sample, sequenced in a study of beta chain features in type 1 diabetes. The method was immunoSEQ multiplex PCR; TCRdb's version includes in-frame clones alone and lacks a portion of them. The repertoire consists of some 230,000 clones, with about 9.3% occurring once and the leading ten covering under 0.045%. The source material was naive CD4+ T cells from blood. The source is a young woman in good health. The conserved cysteine and the conserved F or W are not part of the CDR3 here.

j_gene: TRBJ2-2; v_gene: TRBV5-4; CDR3aa: ASSPGTSGRAGELF
j_gene: TRBJ1-1; v_gene: TRBV19; CDR3aa: ASSIGPDRGSEAF
j_gene: TRBJ1-6; v_gene: TRBV6-5; CDR3aa: ASSGTGAGNSPLH
j_gene: TRBJ1-1; v_gene: TRBV30; CDR3aa: AWRTGEVRTTEAF
j_gene: TRBJ2-3; v_gene: TRBV6-1; CDR3aa: ASSGTSGAPTQY
j_gene: TRBJ2-1; v_gene: TRBV21-1; CDR3aa: ASTSGRMYNEQF
j_gene: TRBJ1-1; v_gene: TRBV30; CDR3aa: AWSTTRGGTEAF
j_gene: TRBJ1-2; v_gene: TRBV30; CDR3aa: AWRGRLNYGYT
j_gene: TRBJ1-1; v_gene: TRBV5-1; CDR3aa: ASSSTGDPDTEAF
j_gene: TRBJ2-5; v_gene: TRBV29-1; CDR3aa: SVEGDTSQETQY
j_gene: TRBJ2-1; v_gene: TRBV18; CDR3aa: ASSLGAVVGNEQF
j_gene: TRBJ2-1; v_gene: TRBV9; CDR3aa: ASSFPSGEQF
j_gene: TRBJ2-5; v_gene: TRBV4-3; CDR3aa: ASSQVTSVETQY
j_gene: TRBJ2-3; v_gene: TRBV2; CDR3aa: ASRQPGSSDTQY
j_gene: TRBJ2-7; v_gene: TRBV5-1; CDR3aa: ASSFGQGTYEQY
j_gene: TRBJ2-6; v_gene: TRBV9; CDR3aa: ASSVVPGQNSGANVLT
j_gene: TRBJ1-5; v_gene: TRBV6-1; CDR3aa: ASSEARQGGLSNQPQH
j_gene: TRBJ1-1; v_gene: TRBV30; CDR3aa: AFRDRGSTEAF
j_gene: TRBJ1-2; v_gene: TRBV4-2; CDR3aa: ASSQEPAGGDGYT
j_gene: TRBJ1-1; v_gene: TRBV5-4; CDR3aa: ASSLDRNTEAF
j_gene: TRBJ2-7; v_gene: TRBV5-4; CDR3aa: ASSPWTGKRNEQY
j_gene: TRBJ1-1; v_gene: TRBV29-1; CDR3aa: SGVEGALGTEAF
j_gene: TRBJ1-5; v_gene: TRBV12-5; CDR3aa: ASGLGDSFNQPQH
j_gene: TRBJ2-1; v_gene: TRBV5-4; CDR3aa: ASSRVINEQF
j_gene: TRBJ2-5; v_gene: TRBV5-6; CDR3aa: ASSLPGQGQETQY
j_gene: TRBJ1-1; v_gene: TRBV30; CDR3aa: AWSPPGQMNTEAF
j_gene: TRBJ2-2; v_gene: TRBV2; CDR3aa: ASSAPRDFTGELF
j_gene: TRBJ2-1; v_gene: TRBV6-5; CDR3aa: ASSPGTSNYNEQF
j_gene: TRBJ2-1; v_gene: TRBV5-4; CDR3aa: ASTWTGNNEQF
j_gene: TRBJ1-3; v_gene: TRBV30; CDR3aa: AFLGVGNTIY
j_gene: TRBJ2-5; v_gene: TRBV2; CDR3aa: ASRETGSGETQY
j_gene: TRBJ2-1; v_gene: TRBV5-1; CDR3aa: ASSLVRSGNEQF